The 11 T cell receptor beta chains reported below all come from one sample, sequenced in a study of CD8+ T cells in alopecia areata. As the sequencing template, cDNA was produced by extracting RNA and reverse transcribing it. Sequenced by immunoSEQ multiplex PCR; TCRdb stores in-frame clones only, minus some. The top ten clones hold around 3% of a sample with 190,000 or so clones, 50% to 60% of them seen once. Treatment given: oral pan-JAK inhibitor, 5-10 mg twice daily. The source material was CD4+ T cells sorted from blood, sampled at week 4, from a patient treated with tofacitinib. These receptors were obtained from a human donor with alopecia areata.

The chain joins TRBV29-1 to TRBJ1-2, with 7 bases identical to TRBD1. Trimming took 3 bases from V and 3 from J; bases not matched to a gene: 4. Germline loops: CDR1 SQVTM, CDR2 ANQGSEA. The CDR3 runs to 13 residues. CDR3 DNA sequence: TGCAGCGTTGAGAGGGGGCGCGACTATGGCTACACCTTC. Protein product: CSVERGRDYGYTF.

This clone was seen a handful of times. The rearrangement links TRBV2 to TRBJ2-2; perhaps D is TRBD1 or TRBD2 (6 bases each). Germline CDR1 reads SNHLY; CDR2 reads FYNNEI. Trimming cost V 10 bases and J 4 bases, with 16 bases left between them. The length of the CDR3 is 14 residues. The CDR3 nucleotides read TGTGCCACGGCGGAGGGGGTTGTCACCGGGGAGCTGTTTTTT. Translating gives CATAEGVVTGELFF.

The chain combines TRBV2 with TRBJ1-2, with a weak D call TRBD1 (5 bases). The CDR3 is 12 residues long. With 7 bases removed from V and 9 bases from J, the gap between germline ends came to 15 bases. Looked up from germline, CDR1 is SNHLY and CDR2 is FYNNEI. DNA for the CDR3: TGTGCCAGCACGTCACAGGTCGCAAGCTACACCTTC. Residues: CASTSQVASYTF.

The genes are TRBV20-1 and TRBJ2-2; unclear D gene. Germline V gene sequence: CDR1 DFQATT, CDR2 SNEGSKA (reference sequence). The CDR3 is made up of 11 amino acids. V shed 4 bases and J shed 8 bases, with 8 bases lying between them. CDR3 sequence reads: CSAKEMGELFF. CDR3 DNA: TGCAGTGCTAAGGAGATGGGGGAGCTGTTTTTT.

This clone was detected a few times. The chain carries TRBV19 and TRBJ1-6; no definite D call. CDR3 length: 13 residues. The germline CDR1 and CDR2 sequences are LNHDA and SQIVND (reference sequence). V shed 6 bases and J shed 9 bases, with 12 bases lying between them. In DNA form, the CDR3 reads TGTGCCAGTAGGGTCAGCGACGGTTCACCCCTCCACTTT. It yields the protein CASRVSDGSPLHF.

The chain has TRBV5-1 and TRBJ1-5; no definite D call. The V end was cut by 0 bases, the J end by 7 bases, with 8 bases between. There are 13 residues in the CDR3. Germline V gene data show CDR1 as SGHRS and CDR2 as YFSETQ. CDR3 region: CASSLGLGQPQHF. The DNA of the CDR3 is TGCGCCAGCAGCTTGGGGTTGGGGCAGCCCCAGCATTTT.

The chain uses TRBV6-1 and TRBJ2-1; D possibly matches TRBD1 or TRBD2 (5 bases each). The V end lost 5 bases, the J end lost 15 bases, and 20 bases lay between the germline ends. The CDR3 contains 13 residues. The germline CDR1 and CDR2 sequences are MNHNS and SASEGT. Here the CDR3 reads CASSITGSGPPFF. CDR3 nucleotide sequence: TGTGCCAGCAGTATCACAGGCTCGGGACCGCCGTTCTTC.

This clone showed up just a few times. The chain has TRBV10-3 and TRBJ1-2, with TRBD1 as a possible D gene (5 bases). The germline CDR1 and CDR2 sequences are ENHRY and SYGVKD. The CDR3 is 13 amino acids. The V gene lost 6 bases and the J gene lost 6 bases, with 14 bases spanning the gap. The CDR3 DNA sequence: TGTGCCATCAGACCCCAGGGTACAGATGGCTACACCTTC. It is translated as CAIRPQGTDGYTF.

This clone was found a few times. The chain carries TRBV29-1 and TRBJ2-7; no definite D call. This CDR3 is built from 12 residues. The germline V and J ends were trimmed by 6 bases and 0 bases, with 9 bases remaining between them. Germline assignment: CDR1 SQVTM and CDR2 ANQGSEA. CDR3 in DNA: TGCAGCGTGTACCAGAGCTCCTACGAGCAGTACTTC. Encoded protein: CSVYQSSYEQYF.

This clone was observed a few times. The genes are TRBV7-9 and TRBJ1-1; D is ambiguous. Trimming pared 4 bases from V and 1 base from J, leaving 10 bases between. Per the germline V gene, CDR1 is SEHNR and CDR2 is FQNEAQ (reference sequence). This CDR3 spans 14 amino acids. Written as DNA, the CDR3 is TGTGCCAGCAGCTCGCGCACAAGGAACACTGAAGCTTTCTTT. Its protein product is CASSSRTRNTEAFF.

CDR3 DNA sequence: TGTGCCAGCATCCGCGGGGGGGCCCAAGAGACCCAGTACTTC. It translates to CASIRGGAQETQYF. The V call is TRBV6-1, the J call TRBJ2-5; 9 bases align to TRBD2. The CDR3 runs to 14 residues. Germline CDR1 is MNHNS and CDR2 is SASEGT. J gave up 1 base and V 7 bases, and 4 bases lay outside the gene matches.